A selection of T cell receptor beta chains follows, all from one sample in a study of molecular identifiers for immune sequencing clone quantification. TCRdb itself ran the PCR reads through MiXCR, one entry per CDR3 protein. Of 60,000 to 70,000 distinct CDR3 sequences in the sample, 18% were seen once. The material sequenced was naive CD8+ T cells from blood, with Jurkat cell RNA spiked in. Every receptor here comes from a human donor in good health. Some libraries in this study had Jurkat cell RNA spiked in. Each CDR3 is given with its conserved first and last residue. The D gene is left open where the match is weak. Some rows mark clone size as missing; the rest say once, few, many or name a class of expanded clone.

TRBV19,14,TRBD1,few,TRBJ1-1,TGTGCCAGTAGTATCCTAACAGGGGCTCCTGAAGCTTTCTTT,CASSILTGAPEAFF
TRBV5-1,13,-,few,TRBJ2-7,TGCGCCAGCAGCCCGTTAGGGTCCTACGAGCAGTACTTC,CASSPLGSYEQYF
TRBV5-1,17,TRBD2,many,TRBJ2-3,TGCGCCAGCAGCCAGGAAGCCGGGACTAGCGTGACAGATACGCAGTATTTT,CASSQEAGTSVTDTQYF
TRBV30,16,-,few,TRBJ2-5,TGTGCCTGGAGTGTATTATCCGGGGGCCTGCGGGTGACCCAGTACTTC,CAWSVLSGGLRVTQYF
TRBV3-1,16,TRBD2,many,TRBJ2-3,TGTGCCAGCAGCTACGGGGGAGCGGGAGTGTTAGATACGCAGTATTTT,CASSYGGAGVLDTQYF
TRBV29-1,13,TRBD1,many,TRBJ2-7,TGCAGCGTCAAGACAGGGGGGTCCTACGAGCAGTACTTC,CSVKTGGSYEQYF
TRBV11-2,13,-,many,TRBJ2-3,TGTGCCAGCAGTCGACGGAGCACAGATACGCAGTATTTT,CASSRRSTDTQYF
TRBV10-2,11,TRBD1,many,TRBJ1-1,TGCGCCAGCACGACAGGGGATGAAGCTTTCTTT,CASTTGDEAFF
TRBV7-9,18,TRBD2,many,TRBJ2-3,TGTGCCAGCAGCTCCTATGCGGGAGGGCCTTCAGGCACAGATACGCAGTATTTT,CASSSYAGGPSGTDTQYF
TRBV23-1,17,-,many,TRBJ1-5,TGCGCCAGCAGTCCCCGGGCAGGGACGAGTAGCAATCAGCCCCAGCATTTT,CASSPRAGTSSNQPQHF
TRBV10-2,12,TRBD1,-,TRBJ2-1,TGCGCCAGTGGGACAGGGTACAATGAGCAGTTCTTC,CASGTGYNEQFF
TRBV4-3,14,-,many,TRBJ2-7,TGCGCCAGCAGCCAAGATGCGGGGACCTACGAGCAGTACTTC,CASSQDAGTYEQYF
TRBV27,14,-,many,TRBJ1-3,TGTGCCAGCAGTTTGGGGGGAACTGGAAACACCATATATTTT,CASSLGGTGNTIYF
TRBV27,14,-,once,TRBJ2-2,TGTGCCAGCGGTCCAGGGGCGGGCACCGGGGAGCTGTTTTTT,CASGPGAGTGELFF
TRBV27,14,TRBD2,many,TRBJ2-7,TGTGCCAGCAGTATAACTAGCGGGAGTTACGAGCAGTACTTC,CASSITSGSYEQYF